The 23 T cell receptor beta chains below all came from one sample that was sequenced in a study of graft-versus-host responses after intestinal transplantation. No antigen is known for these receptors. Assay used: immunoSEQ multiplex PCR; TCRdb lists only in-frame clones, some missing. The sample lists more than 65,000 clones, approximately 90% occurring once. The sample here was unstimulated CD8+ T cells sorted from spleen or lymph node cells, taken before transplant. The receptors derive from a human donor who was the organ donor for an intestinal transplant.

The genes are TRBV11-2 and TRBJ1-1; the D gene is possibly TRBD1 (5 bases). Germline assignment: CDR1 SGHAT and CDR2 FQNNGV. The CDR3 is 14 residues long. Trimming removed 5 bases from V and 3 bases from J, with 13 bases in between. The CDR3 region is CASSSSTAHTEAFF. The DNA for the CDR3 is TGTGCCAGCAGCAGCTCGACAGCACACACTGAAGCTTTCTTT.

A few counts support this clone. The chain carries TRBV5-4 and TRBJ2-2; the match to TRBD2 covers 7 bases. V lost 5 bases to trimming and J lost 6 bases; unmatched junction nucleotides: 13. CDR1 and CDR2 from the germline V gene are SGHNT and YYREEE (reference sequence). This CDR3 region has 16 residues. The CDR3 is CASSVVAGEKSGELFF. CDR3 in DNA: TGTGCCAGCAGTGTTGTGGCGGGGGAAAAATCCGGGGAGCTGTTTTTT. Using reference TRBV5-4 and TRBJ2-2 for the parts outside the CDR3, the full variable domain is ETGVTQSPTHLIKTRGQQVTLRCSSQSGHNTVSWYQQALGQGPQFIFQYYREEENGRGNFPPRFSGLQFPNYSSELNVNALELDDSALYLCASSVVAGEKSGELFFGEGSRLTVL.

The rearrangement links TRBV19 to TRBJ2-1; no reliable D call. The CDR3 contains 16 residues. The V gene's germline CDR1 is LNHDA and CDR2 SQIVND (reference sequence). V was clipped by 1 base and J by 2 bases, with 12 bases between them. CDR3 sequence (DNA): TGTGCCAGTAGTATAGGGCCGGAGATCCCCTACAATGAGCAGTTCTTC. It yields the protein CASSIGPEIPYNEQFF.

The rearrangement joins TRBV25-1 to TRBJ2-2, with D possibly TRBD1 on 5 matching bases. CDR3 length equals 15 residues. The germline gives CDR1 MGHDK, CDR2 SYGVNS. The V gene lost 3 bases and the J gene lost 6 bases, with 14 bases spanning the gap. CDR3 sequence: CASSDWEQAPGELFF. CDR3 coding DNA: TGTGCCAGCAGTGATTGGGAACAGGCTCCCGGGGAGCTGTTTTTT.

The V gene is TRBV6-1, the J gene TRBJ2-2; D call uncertain. The CDR3 has 15 amino acids. Germline V CDR1 and CDR2: MNHNS, SASEGT. V shed 7 bases and J shed 2 bases, with 14 bases lying between them. CDR3 nucleotide sequence: TGTGCCAGCATGGGATTTCACCAAAACACCGGGGAGCTGTTTTTT. Residues: CASMGFHQNTGELFF.

The chain couples TRBV19 to TRBJ1-4; D unclear. The length of the CDR3 is 14 residues. With 3 bases removed from V and 2 bases from J, the gap between germline ends came to 7 bases. The germline V gene encodes CDR1 LNHDA and CDR2 SQIVND (reference sequence). CDR3 loop: CASSILHTNEKLFF. CDR3 bases: TGTGCCAGTAGTATTCTACATACTAATGAAAAACTGTTTTTT.

The table lists this clone with a count of one. The chain combines TRBV19 with TRBJ2-7, with 9 bases aligning to TRBD1. The germline V gene has CDR1 LNHDA and CDR2 SQIVND (reference sequence). CDR3 length equals 16 residues. V was pared by 1 base and J by 2 bases, with 6 bases of the junction left unmatched. The DNA for the CDR3 is TGTGCCAGTAGTATAGCCTCCGGGACAGGGCCCTACGAGCAGTACTTC. Translation gives CASSIASGTGPYEQYF. Combining the CDR3 with reference TRBV19 and TRBJ2-7 gives the whole variable domain DGGITQSPKYLFRKEGQNVTLSCEQNLNHDAMYWYRQDPGQGLRLIYYSQIVNDFQKGDIAEGYSVSREKKESFPLTVTSAQKNPTAFYLCASSIASGTGPYEQYFGPGTRLTVT.

The sample holds a few counts of this clone. This chain links TRBV6-1 with TRBJ1-1; maybe TRBD1 (6 bases). CDR1 is MNHNS and CDR2 is SASEGT in the germline V gene. V lost 2 bases and J 3 bases, leaving 13 bases between the germline ends. The CDR3 loop spans 15 amino acids. CDR3 DNA sequence: TGTGCCAGCAGTGAATTCCCAGGGGAGGACACTGAAGCTTTCTTT. Its protein is CASSEFPGEDTEAFF.

In DNA, the CDR3 is TGTGCCAGCAGTTACTCCGGGACAGGGGGAGTCGAGCAGTACTTC. Amino acid sequence: CASSYSGTGGVEQYF. This chain joins TRBV6-5 and TRBJ2-7; TRBD1 aligns across 11 bases. Per germline, CDR1 MNHEY and CDR2 SVGAGI. After removal of 0 bases from V and 6 bases from J, the junction contained 4 bases not matched to a gene. The CDR3 has 15 residues.

The chain employs TRBV11-3 and TRBJ2-5; D possibly uses TRBD1 or TRBD2 (5 bases each). Germline V gene data show CDR1 as SGHNT and CDR2 as YENEEA. This CDR3 contains 16 residues. V gave up 4 bases and J gave up 5 bases, with 20 bases separating them. This CDR3 reads CASSSFLRGTGETQYF. CDR3 sequence (DNA): TGTGCCAGCAGCTCCTTTCTAAGGGGAACGGGGGAGACCCAGTACTTC.

As for this clone: Distinct nucleotide sequences in the sample also encode this CDR3. V gene TRBV19 combines with J gene TRBJ1-1; no clear D gene. Germline-derived CDR1 and CDR2 are LNHDA and SQIVND (reference sequence). This CDR3 spans 12 amino acids. V dropped 5 bases and J dropped 1 base, with 5 bases sitting between them. CDR3 DNA sequence: TGTGCCAGTAGTTACCGGAACACTGAAGCTTTCTTT. This translates into CASSYRNTEAFF.

V and J are TRBV5-4 and TRBJ2-1; 8 positions agree with TRBD2. J gave up 7 bases and V 3 bases, and 6 bases lay outside the gene matches. CDR1 and CDR2 from the germline V gene are SGHNT and YYREEE (reference sequence). The CDR3 contains 14 residues. The CDR3 sequence: CASSSGGAENEQFF. The CDR3 coding sequence is TGTGCCAGCAGCTCGGGGGGGGCAGAGAATGAGCAGTTCTTC. Full variable domain (outside the CDR3, taken from reference TRBV5-4 and TRBJ2-1): ETGVTQSPTHLIKTRGQQVTLRCSSQSGHNTVSWYQQALGQGPQFIFQYYREEENGRGNFPPRFSGLQFPNYSSELNVNALELDDSALYLCASSSGGAENEQFFGPGTRLTVL.

The V and J genes are TRBV11-3 and TRBJ2-5; 10 bases map to TRBD2. CDR3 length: 15 amino acids. The V gene's germline CDR1 is SGHNT and CDR2 YENEEA. The J segment lost 5 bases and the V segment lost 1 base, leaving 4 bases of the junction unmatched. CDR3 sequence: CASSLGGSGGETQYF. CDR3 sequence (DNA): TGTGCCAGCAGCTTAGGTGGTAGCGGGGGGGAGACCCAGTACTTC.

This clone was detected only a few times. The gene calls are TRBV7-6 and TRBJ1-5, with no clear D. Germline-derived CDR1 and CDR2 are SGHVS and FNYEAQ. Trimming shortened V by 5 bases and J by 0 bases, and 11 bases separated the two germline ends. The CDR3 length is 15 residues. The CDR3 coding sequence is TGTGCCAGCAGCCCTACGGAATATAGCAATCAGCCCCAGCATTTT. Protein: CASSPTEYSNQPQHF.

In this sample, this clone turned up once. The chain has TRBV5-1 and TRBJ2-1, with D unresolved. This CDR3 has 13 residues. The V and J ends lost 2 bases and 6 bases respectively, with 9 bases between them. Germline V gene data show CDR1 as SGHRS and CDR2 as YFSETQ. The CDR3 loop reads CASSLQGSNEQFF. CDR3 coding DNA: TGCGCCAGCAGCTTACAAGGGTCCAATGAGCAGTTCTTC.

This clone was counted once. V usage is TRBV6-6 and J usage is TRBJ2-5; possible D gene TRBD2, 5 bases. Germline V gives CDR1 MNHNY, CDR2 SVGAGI (reference sequence). The CDR3 loop spans 13 amino acids. V lost 1 base, J lost 4 bases, and 7 bases lay in between. For the CDR3, the DNA is TGTGCCAGCAGTTACTTAGAGGGAGAGACCCAGTACTTC. As protein: CASSYLEGETQYF.

CDR3 in amino acids: CASSTDRGGTEAFF. The CDR3 DNA follows: TGCGCCAGCAGCACAGACAGGGGTGGCACTGAAGCTTTCTTT. The chain links TRBV4-1 to TRBJ1-1; 8 bases match TRBD1. Germline V gene data show CDR1 as MGHRA and CDR2 as YSYEKL. The CDR3 sequence is 14 residues long. Germline trimming cut 5 bases from V and 4 bases from J; bases unmatched to any gene: 6.

The rearrangement uses TRBV6-1 and TRBJ1-1; unclear D gene. Trimming cost V 5 bases and J 5 bases, with 3 bases left between them. Germline V gene sequence: CDR1 MNHNS, CDR2 SASEGT. CDR3 size: 10 residues. The CDR3 reads CASSMTEAFF. CDR3 nucleotides: TGTGCCAGCAGTATGACTGAAGCTTTCTTT.

This chain uses TRBV19 with TRBJ2-7; the D gene is possibly TRBD2 (6 bases). The CDR3 is 16 residues long. Germline lookup yields CDR1 LNHDA and CDR2 SQIVND (reference sequence). Trimming took off 6 bases at V and 0 bases at J, with 18 bases between the two ends. DNA of the CDR3: TGTGCCAGTAGCTCCTTATTGGGACTCCACTCCTACGAGCAGTACTTC. It yields the protein CASSSLLGLHSYEQYF.

The genes are TRBV4-2 and TRBJ2-7, with D possibly TRBD2 on 6 matching bases. Germline CDR1 and CDR2: LGHNA and YNFKEQ. This CDR3 has 15 amino acids. Trimming shortened V by 4 bases and J by 0 bases, and 13 bases separated the two germline ends. The CDR3 loop reads CASSPTGDSSYEQYF. CDR3 sequence (DNA): TGTGCCAGCAGCCCAACGGGGGATTCCTCCTACGAGCAGTACTTC.

The chain recombines TRBV5-6 with TRBJ1-2, with D possibly matching TRBD1 (5 bases). In germline, CDR1 is SGHDT, CDR2 YYEEEE. The CDR3 is 13 amino acids. V gave up 2 bases and J gave up 1 base, with 6 bases separating them. CDR3 DNA sequence: TGTGCCAGCAGCTTACAGGATAACTATGGCTACACCTTC. This translates into CASSLQDNYGYTF.

This clone was counted between two and nine times. The V gene is TRBV7-2, the J gene TRBJ2-7; a weak D match, TRBD2 (5 bases). Trimming took 1 base from V and 2 from J, leaving 12 bases between them. CDR3 size: 15 residues. Germline lookup yields CDR1 SGHTA and CDR2 FQGNSA. CDR3 residues: CASSLVAGVPYEQYF. In DNA, the CDR3 is TGTGCCAGCAGCTTAGTGGCCGGGGTCCCCTACGAGCAGTACTTC.

The V call is TRBV6-5, the J call TRBJ2-2; tentative D call: TRBD2 (6 bases). Deletions cut 3 bases from V and 5 bases from J, with 16 bases between. Germline values: CDR1 MNHEY, CDR2 SVGAGI. CDR3 length: 16 residues. CDR3 nucleotides: TGTGCCAGCAGTTATTGGGCAGGGAGGTTAACCGGGGAGCTGTTTTTT. Translated, it gives CASSYWAGRLTGELFF.